The 24 T cell receptor beta chains in this list originate from one sample, sequenced in a study of OX40 agonist ivuxolimab in advanced cancers. Profiled with immunoSEQ multiplex PCR; TCRdb holds only in-frame clones, not every one. The sample has about 3,400 clones, over 80% seen once; the top ten hold 25% to 35%. Sequenced material: CD4+ or CD8+ T cells sorted from blood, taken in a trial of the OX40 agonist ivuxolimab. The receptors come from an adult with an advanced solid tumor such as melanoma, head and neck, liver or kidney cancer.

The J gene is TRBJ2-2, the V gene TRBV5-1; D remains unclear. With 4 bases removed from V and 6 bases from J, the gap between germline ends came to 13 bases. CDR3 length: 14 residues. Germline CDR1 and CDR2: SGHRS and YFSETQ. The CDR3 coding sequence is TGCGCCAGCAGCATCCTTATCAGACCCGGGGAGCTGTTTTTT. The encoded protein is CASSILIRPGELFF. Full variable domain (remainder filled in from reference TRBV5-1 and TRBJ2-2): KAGVTQTPRYLIKTRGQQVTLSCSPISGHRSVSWYQQTPGQGLQFLFEYFSETQRNKGNFPGRFSGRQFSNSRSEMNVSTLELGDSALYLCASSILIRPGELFFGEGSRLTVL.

The J gene is TRBJ2-2, the V gene TRBV11-3; the D gene could be TRBD1 or TRBD2 (5 bases each). CDR1 is SGHNT, CDR2 YENEEA, per germline. The CDR3 contains 16 residues. V was cut by 5 bases and J by 2 bases, with 15 bases left in between. In DNA, the CDR3 is TGTGCCAGCAGCAGGAGGACAAACCCAAACACCGGGGAGCTGTTTTTT. Translated, it gives CASSRRTNPNTGELFF.

The chain has TRBV27 and TRBJ1-5, with 8 bases fitting TRBD1. V was clipped by 6 bases and J by 6 bases; unmatched bases: 7. This CDR3 contains 14 residues. In germline, CDR1 is MNHEY, CDR2 SMNVEV (reference sequence). This CDR3 is CASSPDRAGQPQHF. The CDR3 DNA follows: TGTGCCAGCAGCCCGGACAGGGCGGGTCAGCCCCAGCATTTT.

This CDR3 is CASSGGPRETQYF. The CDR3 coding sequence is TGCGCCAGCAGTGGGGGGCCTCGGGAGACCCAGTACTTC. V usage is TRBV10-2 and J usage is TRBJ2-5; D might be TRBD1 (6 bases). The CDR3 has 13 residues. From germline, CDR1 is WSHSY and CDR2 SAAADI. Trimming shortened V by 4 bases and J by 5 bases, and 11 bases separated the two germline ends.

The chain couples TRBV28 to TRBJ1-5; TRBD1 is a possible D gene (5 bases). V shed 6 bases and J shed 0 bases, with 9 bases lying between them. Germline CDR1 and CDR2: MDHEN and SYDVKM. CDR3 length: 14 amino acids. The CDR3 DNA sequence: TGTGCCAGCAGCATACAGGATAGCAATCAGCCCCAGCATTTT. Amino acids: CASSIQDSNQPQHF.

The sample holds one count of this clone. The chain uses TRBV5-8 and TRBJ2-7; no firm D call. From germline, CDR1 is SGHTS and CDR2 YDEGEE. This CDR3 has 11 residues. V was shortened by 4 bases and J by 3 bases, with 5 bases between the two germline ends. The CDR3 nucleotides are TGTGCCAGCAGCCGGTTCTACGAGCAGTACTTC. It specifies CASSRFYEQYF.

This chain uses TRBV4-2 with TRBJ1-5; no firm D call. Germline V gene sequence: CDR1 LGHNA, CDR2 YNFKEQ. The CDR3 length is 15 residues. V lost 0 bases to trimming and J lost 4 bases, with 10 bases between them. The CDR3 here is CASSQDPQRNQPQHF. CDR3 nucleotides: TGTGCCAGCAGCCAAGATCCCCAGAGGAATCAGCCCCAGCATTTT.

The V call is TRBV10-3, the J call TRBJ1-1, with TRBD1 matching 9 bases. The CDR3 consists of 16 residues. The V segment lost 2 bases and the J segment 1 base; nucleotides outside the gene matches: 5. Germline loops: CDR1 ENHRY, CDR2 SYGVKD. The CDR3 DNA reads as TGTGCCATCAGTGAGAGGACAGGGGCCGGGAACACTGAAGCTTTCTTT. Translating it yields CAISERTGAGNTEAFF.

The J gene is TRBJ2-1, the V gene TRBV9; 7 positions agree with TRBD1. The CDR3 loop spans 17 amino acids. The germline V gene has CDR1 SGDLS and CDR2 YYNGEE. After removal of 4 bases from V and 5 bases from J, the junction contained 15 bases not matched to a gene. This chain's CDR3 is CASSPRDRPRLHNEQFF. CDR3 DNA sequence: TGTGCCAGCAGCCCCCGGGACAGACCAAGACTACACAATGAGCAGTTCTTC.

This clone is hyperexpanded by share. The chain couples TRBV4-1 to TRBJ2-1; no definite D call. The germline CDR1 and CDR2 sequences are MGHRA and YSYEKL. This CDR3 is built from 12 residues. The V and J ends lost 1 base and 6 bases respectively, with 4 bases between them. CDR3 bases: TGCGCCAGCAGCCAAGTTCTCAATGAGCAGTTCTTC. Translated: CASSQVLNEQFF.

This clone has just a few counts. The DNA for the CDR3 is TGCGCCAGCAGCCTAGGACAGGGGGATCAGCCCCAGCATTTT. Amino acids: CASSLGQGDQPQHF. The chain uses TRBV4-1 and TRBJ1-5, with TRBD1 identical over 10 bases. Losses at the gene ends were 4 bases for V and 5 bases for J; bases not matched to a gene: 2. The CDR3 contains 14 residues. Germline V gene sequence: CDR1 MGHRA, CDR2 YSYEKL.

This clone was recorded only once. Compared with germline, one end of the junction differs, possibly owing to a read error. This CDR3 is also generated by other DNA sequences in the sample. The rearrangement joins TRBV30 to TRBJ1-4; 9 positions match TRBD1. Germline V CDR1 and CDR2: GTSNPN, SVGIG (reference sequence). There are 14 residues in the CDR3. The CDR3 coding sequence is TGCGCCTGGAGTGGTGGGACAGGGTTTGAAAAACTGTTTTTT. Protein sequence: CAWSGGTGFEKLFF. Drawing the rest from reference TRBV30 and TRBJ1-4, the complete variable domain is SQTIHQWPATLVQPVGSPLSLECTVEGTSNPNLYWYRQAAGRGLQLLFYSVGIGQISSEVPQNLSASRPQDRQFILSSKKLLLSDSGFYLCAWSGGTGFEKLFFGSGTQLSVL.

There are a few counts of this clone. This chain links TRBV5-1 with TRBJ1-1; D is ambiguous. Deletions cut 7 bases from V and 0 bases from J, with 7 bases between. Per the germline V gene, CDR1 is SGHRS and CDR2 is YFSETQ. CDR3 length equals 12 residues. CDR3 nucleotides: TGCGCCAGCGGAGATTTGAACACTGAAGCTTTCTTT. It codes for CASGDLNTEAFF.

Notes on this clone: This may be a read error, as it is one base from a much larger clone. This chain links TRBV30 with TRBJ1-2, with TRBD1 as a possible D gene (5 bases). The CDR3 extends over 14 amino acids. In germline, CDR1 is GTSNPN, CDR2 SVGIG (reference sequence). The CDR3 here is CAWSVVPRDYGYIF. The CDR3 DNA reads as TGTGCCTGGAGTGTAGTCCCTAGGGACTATGGCTACATCTTC.

This clone was counted only a few times. V and J are TRBV28 and TRBJ1-1; D is unresolved. V was clipped by 3 bases and J by 0 bases, with 5 bases between them. Germline CDR1 reads MDHEN; CDR2 reads SYDVKM. This CDR3 is 13 amino acids long. The CDR3 DNA sequence: TGTGCCAGCAGTTTCCACGTGAACACTGAAGCTTTCTTT. This translates into CASSFHVNTEAFF.

The gene calls are TRBV7-9 and TRBJ2-1; 8 bases line up with TRBD2. Trimming cost V 1 base and J 9 bases; bases outside gene matches: 2. This CDR3 has 13 amino acids. Germline values: CDR1 SEHNR, CDR2 FQNEAQ (reference sequence). CDR3 DNA sequence: TGTGCCAGCAGCTTAGTCACTAGCGGTGAGCAGTTCTTC. It is translated as CASSLVTSGEQFF.

Remarks on this clone: Sequence at one end of the junction differs from germline and may be a read error. This sequence joins TRBV7-7 and TRBJ2-7; weak D call: TRBD2 (6 bases). Germline CDR1 is SSHAT and CDR2 is FNYEAQ (reference sequence). The CDR3 consists of 14 residues. The CDR3 bases are TGTGCTAGCAGCCCGGAGGGAAACCCCTACGAGCAGTACTTC. It yields the protein CASSPEGNPYEQYF. The full variable domain, completed using reference TRBV7-7 and TRBJ2-7, is GAGVSQSPRYKVTKRGQDVTLRCDPISSHATLYWYQQALGQGPEFLTYFNYEAQPDKSGLPSDRFSAERPEGSISTLTIQRTEQRDSAMYRCASSPEGNPYEQYFGPGTRLTVT.

The sample holds a few counts of this clone. The chain uses TRBV10-1 and TRBJ1-1; D is uncertain. The ends were cut back, 4 bases at V and 1 base at J, with 7 bases in the middle. This CDR3 spans 13 amino acids. The germline V gene encodes CDR1 WNHNN and CDR2 SYGVQD (reference sequence). The chain's CDR3 is CASSARGNTEAFF. The CDR3 DNA reads TGCGCCAGCAGTGCCAGAGGGAACACTGAAGCTTTCTTT.

This clone was found once. Other DNA variants within this sample encode the same CDR3. V and J are TRBV5-1 and TRBJ2-1; D is possibly TRBD1 (6 bases). The CDR3 runs to 14 residues. CDR1 and CDR2 from the germline V gene are SGHRS and YFSETQ. V was pared by 2 bases and J by 4 bases, with 10 bases between. The chain's CDR3 is CASSFSGAYNEQFF. CDR3 in DNA: TGCGCCAGCAGCTTTTCAGGGGCGTACAATGAGCAGTTCTTC. Looking up the rest from reference TRBV5-1 and TRBJ2-1 gives the full variable domain: KAGVTQTPRYLIKTRGQQVTLSCSPISGHRSVSWYQQTPGQGLQFLFEYFSETQRNKGNFPGRFSGRQFSNSRSEMNVSTLELGDSALYLCASSFSGAYNEQFFGPGTRLTVL.

J is TRBJ2-1 and V is TRBV7-9, with D possibly TRBD2 on 6 matching bases. This CDR3 has 10 residues. In germline, CDR1 is SEHNR, CDR2 FQNEAQ (reference sequence). The V end lost 8 bases, the J end lost 15 bases, and 14 bases lay between the germline ends. This chain's CDR3 is CASGTSGGFF. Written as DNA, the CDR3 is TGTGCCAGCGGGACTTCTGGGGGGTTCTTC. Filled out from reference TRBV7-9 and TRBJ2-1, the complete variable domain reads DTGVSQNPRHKITKRGQNVTFRCDPISEHNRLYWYRQTLGQGPEFLTYFQNEAQLEKSRLLSDRFSAERPKGSFSTLEIQRTEQGDSAMYLCASGTSGGFFGPGTRLTVL.

By its share, this clone is large. The gene calls are TRBV6-5 and TRBJ2-7; TRBD2 matches 8 bases. CDR3 length: 15 amino acids. Germline CDR1 reads MNHEY; CDR2 reads SVGAGI. The V segment lost 2 bases and the J segment 2 bases; nucleotides outside the gene matches: 5. CDR3 DNA: TGTGCCAGCAGTTACGCAGCGGGGGACACCTACGAGCAGTACTTC. Its protein product is CASSYAAGDTYEQYF.

In the case of this clone: Lacking the conserved final phenylalanine or tryptophan, this CDR3 likely reflects a read error. It is unclear where the CDR3 begins or ends on the DNA, so no DNA is shown, and the CDR3 is as TCRdb lists it. This chain joins TRBV1 and TRBJ1-4; TRBD1 is the table's D call and was not checked against the DNA. TRBV1 is marked as a pseudogene. The CDR3 contains 10 residues when both ends are counted. The CDR3 region is CTSNHRQVST.

This chain joins TRBV11-2 and TRBJ2-7, with 11 bases matching TRBD2. This CDR3 region has 15 residues. Germline lookup yields CDR1 SGHAT and CDR2 FQNNGV. V shed 5 bases, J shed 3 bases, and the junction held 6 bases outside the gene matches. The CDR3 region has the DNA TGTGCCAGCAGCGGCCGACTAGCGGGGAACTACGAGCAGTACTTC. Its protein is CASSGRLAGNYEQYF.

The rearrangement links TRBV29-1 to TRBJ1-2, with a tentative D call TRBD1 (6 bases). The CDR3 consists of 15 residues. V was trimmed by 2 bases and J by 5 bases, leaving 18 bases between them. CDR1 is SQVTM, CDR2 ANQGSEA, per germline. In DNA, the CDR3 is TGCAGCGTTGAAATCCCCGGGACAAGGATTTATGGCTACACCTTC. It specifies CSVEIPGTRIYGYTF. The complete variable domain, with remaining parts taken from reference TRBV29-1 and TRBJ1-2, reads SAVISQKPSRDICQRGTSLTIQCQVDSQVTMMFWYRQQPGQSLTLIATANQGSEATYESGFVIDKFPISRPNLTFSTLTVSNMSPEDSSIYLCSVEIPGTRIYGYTFGSGTRLTVV.